Below, 10 T cell receptor beta chains from the same sample are listed, as sequenced in a study of blood T cell repertoires in COVID-19. Method: immunoSEQ multiplex PCR; TCRdb's copy keeps in-frame clones and lacks some. The sample consists of about 51,000 clones, around 84% of them appearing once. The material sequenced was peripheral blood. All receptors come from an elderly man with active COVID-19.

The chain combines TRBV7-8 with TRBJ1-3, with a weak D call TRBD1 (6 bases). Germline lookup yields CDR1 SGHVS and CDR2 FQNEAQ. Trimming cost V 2 bases and J 0 bases, with 20 bases left between them. This CDR3 region has 19 residues. CDR3 nucleotide sequence: TGTGCCAGCAGCTTACCACGCCGCCTACAGGGTCGCTCTGGAAACACCATATATTTT. It specifies CASSLPRRLQGRSGNTIYF.

This sequence joins TRBV30 and TRBJ1-1, with TRBD1 matching 7 bases. CDR1 GTSNPN and CDR2 SVGIG come from the germline V gene (reference sequence). Unmatched junction bases numbered 6, after V lost 3 bases and J lost 2 bases. The CDR3 is 14 amino acids. This chain's CDR3 is CAWRLGQVNTEAFF. The CDR3 bases are TGTGCCTGGAGATTAGGACAGGTAAACACTGAAGCTTTCTTT.

A note on this clone: One end of the junction varies from germline; a read error may be responsible. The V call is TRBV28, the J call TRBJ2-7, with 8 bases matching TRBD2. CDR3 length: 14 amino acids. Per germline, CDR1 MDHEN and CDR2 SYDVKM. The CDR3 region is CVSSNGGGSYEQYF. The CDR3 DNA reads as TGTGTCAGCTCGAACGGCGGGGGGTCCTACGAGCAGTACTTC.

The chain links TRBV15 to TRBJ1-5, with D possibly TRBD1 on 6 matching bases. The CDR3 has 15 residues. The germline V gene encodes CDR1 LNHNV and CDR2 YYDKDF (reference sequence). Trimming removed 0 bases at V and 2 bases at J, with 8 bases between. The CDR3 loop reads CATSRDPGGNQPQHF. DNA of the CDR3: TGTGCCACCAGCAGAGATCCAGGGGGCAATCAGCCCCAGCATTTT.

This clone was recorded only once. The chain combines TRBV10-2 with TRBJ2-2; 8 bases line up with TRBD2. With V trimmed by 6 bases and J by 8 bases, 8 bases remained unmatched. The V gene's germline CDR1 is WSHSY and CDR2 SAAADI. This CDR3 comprises 14 residues. The CDR3 nucleotides read TGCGCCAGCAGCGCTGGGACTAGGACGGGGGAGCTGTTTTTT. It translates to CASSAGTRTGELFF.

The table lists this clone with a few counts. This sequence joins TRBV14 and TRBJ1-6; 8 nucleotides align to TRBD1. The V segment lost 0 bases and the J segment 10 bases; nucleotides outside the gene matches: 14. The CDR3 spans 18 residues. CDR1 SGHDN and CDR2 FVKESK come from the germline V gene. This CDR3 is CASSQDRGRSFLESPLHF. The CDR3, as DNA: TGTGCCAGCAGCCAAGACAGGGGGCGTTCGTTCCTAGAGTCACCCCTCCACTTT.

This rearrangement joins TRBV25-1 to TRBJ2-7, with 7 bases lining up with TRBD1. The germline CDR1 and CDR2 sequences are MGHDK and SYGVNS. V lost 4 bases to trimming and J lost 2 bases; unmatched junction nucleotides: 8. The CDR3 is 15 amino acids. The CDR3 protein is CASSGANRGAYEQYF. CDR3 coding DNA: TGTGCCAGCAGTGGGGCCAACAGGGGAGCCTACGAGCAGTACTTC.

The chain carries TRBV4-2 and TRBJ2-5; a weak D match, TRBD1 (6 bases). Germline V gene data show CDR1 as LGHNA and CDR2 as YNFKEQ. The CDR3 has 13 amino acids. Between the trimmed V and J ends, which lost 0 bases and 9 bases, there was a span of 11 bases. CDR3 amino acids: CASSQERGMAQYF. The DNA for the CDR3 is TGTGCCAGCAGCCAAGAGAGGGGGATGGCCCAGTACTTC.

V usage is TRBV9 and J usage is TRBJ2-7, with a weak D call TRBD2 (5 bases). Germline CDR1 SGDLS, CDR2 YYNGEE. The CDR3 contains 14 residues. Trimming shortened V by 0 bases and J by 2 bases, and 9 bases separated the two germline ends. CDR3 protein: CASSVAAATYEQYF. As DNA, the CDR3 is TGTGCCAGCAGCGTAGCAGCGGCAACCTACGAGCAGTACTTC.

The chain recombines TRBV24-1 with TRBJ2-7, with TRBD2 matching 9 bases. CDR3 length: 15 residues. Germline CDR1 is KGHDR and CDR2 is SFDVKD. The V gene end was trimmed by 3 bases and the J gene end by 2 bases; junction bases not matched to a gene: 4. CDR3 amino acids: CATSDPTSGAYEQYF. As DNA, the CDR3 is TGTGCCACCAGTGATCCGACTAGCGGAGCCTACGAGCAGTACTTC.